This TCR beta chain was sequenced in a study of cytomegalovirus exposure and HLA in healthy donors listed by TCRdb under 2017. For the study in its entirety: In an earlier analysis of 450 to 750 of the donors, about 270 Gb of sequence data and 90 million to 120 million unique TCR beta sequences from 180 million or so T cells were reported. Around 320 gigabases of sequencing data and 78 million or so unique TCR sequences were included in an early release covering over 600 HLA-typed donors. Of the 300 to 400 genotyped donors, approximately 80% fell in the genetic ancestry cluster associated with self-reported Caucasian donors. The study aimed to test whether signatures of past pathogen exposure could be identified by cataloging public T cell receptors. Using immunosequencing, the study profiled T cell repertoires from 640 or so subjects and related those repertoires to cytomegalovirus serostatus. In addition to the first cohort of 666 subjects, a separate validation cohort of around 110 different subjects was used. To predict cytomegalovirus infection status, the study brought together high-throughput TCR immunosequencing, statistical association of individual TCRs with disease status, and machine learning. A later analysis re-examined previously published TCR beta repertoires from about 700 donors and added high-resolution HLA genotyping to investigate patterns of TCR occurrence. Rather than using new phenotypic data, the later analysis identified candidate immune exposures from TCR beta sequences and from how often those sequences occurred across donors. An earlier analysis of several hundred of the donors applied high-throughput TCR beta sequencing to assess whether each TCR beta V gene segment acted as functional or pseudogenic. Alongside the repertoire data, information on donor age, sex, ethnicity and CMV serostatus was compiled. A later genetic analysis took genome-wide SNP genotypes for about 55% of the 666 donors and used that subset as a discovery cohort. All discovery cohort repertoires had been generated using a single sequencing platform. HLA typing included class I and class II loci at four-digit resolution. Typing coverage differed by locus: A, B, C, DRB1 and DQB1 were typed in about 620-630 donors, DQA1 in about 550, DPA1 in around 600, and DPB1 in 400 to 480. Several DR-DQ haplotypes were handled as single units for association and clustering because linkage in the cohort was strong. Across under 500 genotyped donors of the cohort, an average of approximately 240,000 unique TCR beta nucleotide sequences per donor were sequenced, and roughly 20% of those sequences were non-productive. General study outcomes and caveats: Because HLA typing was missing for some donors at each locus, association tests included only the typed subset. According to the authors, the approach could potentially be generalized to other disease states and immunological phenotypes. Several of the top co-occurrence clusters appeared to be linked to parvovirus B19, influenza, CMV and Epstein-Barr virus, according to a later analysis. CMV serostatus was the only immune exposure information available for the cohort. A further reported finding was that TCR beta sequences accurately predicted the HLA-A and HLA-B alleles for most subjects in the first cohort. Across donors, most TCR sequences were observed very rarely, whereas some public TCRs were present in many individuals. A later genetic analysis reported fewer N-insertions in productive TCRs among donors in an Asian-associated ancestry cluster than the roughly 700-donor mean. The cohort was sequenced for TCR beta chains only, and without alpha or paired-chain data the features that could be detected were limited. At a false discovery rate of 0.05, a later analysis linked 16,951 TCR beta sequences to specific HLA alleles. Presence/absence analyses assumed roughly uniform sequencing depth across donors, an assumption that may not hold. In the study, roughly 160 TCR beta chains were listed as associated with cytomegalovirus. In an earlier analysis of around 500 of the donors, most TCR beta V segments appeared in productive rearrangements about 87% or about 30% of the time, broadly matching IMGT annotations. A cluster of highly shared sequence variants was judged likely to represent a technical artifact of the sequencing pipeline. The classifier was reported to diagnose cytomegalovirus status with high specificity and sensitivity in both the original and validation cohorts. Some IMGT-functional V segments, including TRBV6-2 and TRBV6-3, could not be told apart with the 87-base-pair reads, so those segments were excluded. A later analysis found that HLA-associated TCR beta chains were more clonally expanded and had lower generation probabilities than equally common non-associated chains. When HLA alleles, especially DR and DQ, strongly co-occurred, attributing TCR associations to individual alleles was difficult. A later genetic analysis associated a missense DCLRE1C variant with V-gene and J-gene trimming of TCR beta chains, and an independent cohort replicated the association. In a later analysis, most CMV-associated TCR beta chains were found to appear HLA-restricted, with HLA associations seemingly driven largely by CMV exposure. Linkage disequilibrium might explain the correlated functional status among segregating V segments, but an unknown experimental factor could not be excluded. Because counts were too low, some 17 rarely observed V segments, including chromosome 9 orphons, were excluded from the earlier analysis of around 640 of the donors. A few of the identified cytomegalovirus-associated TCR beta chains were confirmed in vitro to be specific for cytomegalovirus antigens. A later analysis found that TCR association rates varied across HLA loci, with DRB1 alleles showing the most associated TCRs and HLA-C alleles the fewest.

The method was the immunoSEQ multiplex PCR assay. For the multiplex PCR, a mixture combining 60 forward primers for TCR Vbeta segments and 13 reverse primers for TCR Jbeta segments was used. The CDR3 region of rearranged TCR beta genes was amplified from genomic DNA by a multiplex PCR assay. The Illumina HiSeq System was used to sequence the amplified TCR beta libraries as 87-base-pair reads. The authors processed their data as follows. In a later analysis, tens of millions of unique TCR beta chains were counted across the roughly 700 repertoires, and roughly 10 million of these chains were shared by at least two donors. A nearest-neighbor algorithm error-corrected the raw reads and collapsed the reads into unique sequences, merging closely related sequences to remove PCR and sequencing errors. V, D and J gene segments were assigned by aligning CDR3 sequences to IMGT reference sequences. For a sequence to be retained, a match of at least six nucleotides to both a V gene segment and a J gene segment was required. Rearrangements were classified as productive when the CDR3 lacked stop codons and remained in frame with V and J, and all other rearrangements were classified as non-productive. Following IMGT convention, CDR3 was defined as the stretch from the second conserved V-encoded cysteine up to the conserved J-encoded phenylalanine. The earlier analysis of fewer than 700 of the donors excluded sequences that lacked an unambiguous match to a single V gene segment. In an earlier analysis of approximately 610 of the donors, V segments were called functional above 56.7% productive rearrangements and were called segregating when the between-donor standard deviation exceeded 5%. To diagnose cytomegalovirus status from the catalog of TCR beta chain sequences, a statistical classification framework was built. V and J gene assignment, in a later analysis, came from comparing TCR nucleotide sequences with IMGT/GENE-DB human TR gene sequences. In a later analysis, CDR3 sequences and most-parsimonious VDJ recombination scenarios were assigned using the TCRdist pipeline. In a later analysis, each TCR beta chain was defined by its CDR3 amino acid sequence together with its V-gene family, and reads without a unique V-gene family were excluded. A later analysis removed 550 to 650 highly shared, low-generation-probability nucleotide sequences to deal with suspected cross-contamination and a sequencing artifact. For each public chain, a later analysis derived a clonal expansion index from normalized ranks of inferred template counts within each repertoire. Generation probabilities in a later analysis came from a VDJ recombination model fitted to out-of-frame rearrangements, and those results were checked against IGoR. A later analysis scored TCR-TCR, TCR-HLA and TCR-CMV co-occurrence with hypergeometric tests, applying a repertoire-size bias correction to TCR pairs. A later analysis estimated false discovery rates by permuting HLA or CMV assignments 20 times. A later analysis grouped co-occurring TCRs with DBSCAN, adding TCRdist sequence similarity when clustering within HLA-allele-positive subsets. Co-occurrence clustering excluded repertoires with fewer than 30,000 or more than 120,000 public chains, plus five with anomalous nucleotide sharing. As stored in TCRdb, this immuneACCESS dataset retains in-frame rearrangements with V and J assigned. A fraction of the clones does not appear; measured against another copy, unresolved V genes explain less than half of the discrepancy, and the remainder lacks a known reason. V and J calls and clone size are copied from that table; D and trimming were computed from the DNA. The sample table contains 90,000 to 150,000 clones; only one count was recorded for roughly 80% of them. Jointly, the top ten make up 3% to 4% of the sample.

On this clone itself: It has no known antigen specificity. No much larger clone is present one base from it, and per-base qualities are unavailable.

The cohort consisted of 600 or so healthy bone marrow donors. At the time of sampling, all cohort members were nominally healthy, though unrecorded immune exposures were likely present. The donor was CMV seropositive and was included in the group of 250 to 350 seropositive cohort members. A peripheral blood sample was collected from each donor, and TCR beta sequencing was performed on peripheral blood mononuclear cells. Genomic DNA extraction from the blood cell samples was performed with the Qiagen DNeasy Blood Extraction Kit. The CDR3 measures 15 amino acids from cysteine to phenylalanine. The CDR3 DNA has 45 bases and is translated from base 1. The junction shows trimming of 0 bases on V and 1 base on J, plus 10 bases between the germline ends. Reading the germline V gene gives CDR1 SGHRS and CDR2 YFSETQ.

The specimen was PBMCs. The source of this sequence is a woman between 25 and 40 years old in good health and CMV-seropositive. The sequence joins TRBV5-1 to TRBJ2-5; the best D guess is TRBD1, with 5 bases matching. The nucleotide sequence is TGCGCCAGCAGCTTGGGGGGCGGCGCCCAAGAGACCCAGTACTTC. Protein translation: CASSLGGGAQETQYF. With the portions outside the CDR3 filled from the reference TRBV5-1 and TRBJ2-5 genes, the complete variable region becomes KAGVTQTPRYLIKTRGQQVTLSCSPISGHRSVSWYQQTPGQGLQFLFEYFSETQRNKGNFPGRFSGRQFSNSRSEMNVSTLELGDSALYLCASSLGGGAQETQYFGPGTRLLVL.